The 31 T cell receptor beta chains below all came from one sample that was sequenced in a study of blood T cell repertoires in COVID-19. TCRdb's copy holds only in-frame clones and misses some; the assay was immunoSEQ multiplex PCR. The top ten hold 2% to 2.5% of the sample, which has 250,000 to 300,000 clones, 89% seen once. Sequencing used peripheral blood. The receptor source for this set is a man aged 45-65 years with acute or convalescent COVID-19.

This rearrangement joins TRBV6-5 to TRBJ2-7; D is unresolved. In germline, CDR1 is MNHEY, CDR2 SVGAGI. The CDR3 is 12 amino acids. Trimming left V 4 bases short and J 3 bases short, with 7 bases between. The CDR3 is CASSSQNYEQYF. For the CDR3, the DNA is TGTGCCAGCAGTTCCCAGAACTACGAGCAGTACTTC.

The chain has TRBV6-5 and TRBJ2-5; tentatively, D is TRBD2 (6 bases). V lost 7 bases to trimming and J lost 2 bases, with 14 bases between them. This CDR3 contains 14 residues. Germline V CDR1 and CDR2: MNHEY, SVGAGI. This chain's CDR3 is CASNTRGSQETQYF. In nucleotides, the CDR3 is TGTGCCAGCAACACGCGGGGCTCGCAAGAGACCCAGTACTTC.

J is TRBJ2-5 and V is TRBV7-2, with TRBD1 as a possible D gene (6 bases). Germline V gives CDR1 SGHTA, CDR2 FQGNSA. V shed 3 bases and J shed 4 bases, with 12 bases lying between them. The CDR3 is 14 amino acids. The CDR3 loop is CASSFGQRGETQYF. The CDR3 DNA follows: TGTGCCAGCAGCTTCGGACAGCGAGGAGAGACCCAGTACTTC.

The genes are TRBV7-9 and TRBJ1-5; 8 bases map to TRBD1. Germline CDR1 and CDR2: SEHNR and FQNEAQ (reference sequence). The CDR3 is made up of 15 amino acids. J lost 3 bases, V lost 5 bases, and 6 bases had no gene match. CDR3 protein: CASSPGTGPNQPQHF. The CDR3 DNA is TGTGCCAGCAGCCCGGGGACAGGCCCCAATCAGCCCCAGCATTTT.

The chain couples TRBV5-1 to TRBJ2-2; 7 bases are shared with TRBD1. The V gene's germline CDR1 is SGHRS and CDR2 YFSETQ. The V and J ends lost 4 bases and 0 bases, in that order; junction bases with no gene match: 6. CDR3 length: 16 amino acids. The CDR3 sequence is CASSLAGGTNTGELFF. The DNA of the CDR3 is TGCGCCAGCAGCCTAGCAGGGGGTACGAACACCGGGGAGCTGTTTTTT. The complete variable domain, with remaining parts taken from reference TRBV5-1 and TRBJ2-2, reads KAGVTQTPRYLIKTRGQQVTLSCSPISGHRSVSWYQQTPGQGLQFLFEYFSETQRNKGNFPGRFSGRQFSNSRSEMNVSTLELGDSALYLCASSLAGGTNTGELFFGEGSRLTVL.

Only one count was recorded for this clone. The genes are TRBV6-5 and TRBJ1-5; D is possibly TRBD1 (5 bases). CDR1 MNHEY and CDR2 SVGAGI come from the germline V gene. The CDR3 consists of 14 residues. Trimming took off 2 bases at V and 4 bases at J, with 9 bases between the two ends. The chain's CDR3 is CASSYGGENQPQHF. The CDR3 region has the DNA TGTGCCAGCAGTTACGGGGGGGAAAATCAGCCCCAGCATTTT.

This rearrangement joins TRBV2 to TRBJ2-3; possible D gene TRBD2, 6 bases. The germline V gene encodes CDR1 SNHLY and CDR2 FYNNEI. The CDR3 is made up of 14 amino acids. V dropped 6 bases and J dropped 0 bases, with 10 bases sitting between them. The CDR3: CASSPGTSTDTQYF. In DNA form, the CDR3 reads TGTGCCAGCAGCCCCGGGACTAGCACAGATACGCAGTATTTT.

V gene TRBV7-3 combines with J gene TRBJ2-5, with 8 nucleotides matching TRBD2. The junction had 5 bases not matched to a gene; V was cut back by 5 bases and J by 0 bases. CDR1 and CDR2 from the germline V gene are SGHTA and FQGTGA. This CDR3 has 15 residues. The CDR3: CASSAKRGHQETQYF. Here the CDR3 DNA reads TGTGCCAGCAGCGCCAAGCGGGGGCACCAAGAGACCCAGTACTTC.

The chain is built from TRBV9 and TRBJ2-3, with a weak D call TRBD1 (5 bases). Germline V gene lookup returns CDR1 SGDLS and CDR2 YYNGEE. The CDR3 consists of 15 residues. The V gene lost 2 bases and the J gene lost 1 base, with 11 bases spanning the gap. CDR3 loop: CASSVGRVGTDTQYF. Here the CDR3 DNA reads TGTGCCAGCAGCGTGGGCAGGGTAGGCACAGATACGCAGTATTTT. Together with reference TRBV9 and TRBJ2-3, the CDR3 gives the full variable domain: DSGVTQTPKHLITATGQRVTLRCSPRSGDLSVYWYQQSLDQGLQFLIQYYNGEERAKGNILERFSAQQFPDLHSELNLSSLELGDSALYFCASSVGRVGTDTQYFGPGTRLTVL.

The rearrangement links TRBV4-2 to TRBJ2-3, with D possibly TRBD2 on 6 matching bases. There are 14 residues in the CDR3. Germline V gives CDR1 LGHNA, CDR2 YNFKEQ. Trimming removed 4 bases at V and 2 bases at J, with 10 bases between. The CDR3, as DNA: TGTGCCAGCAGCCGGGGACTTACCACAGATACGCAGTATTTT. Translated: CASSRGLTTDTQYF.

For this clone: Additional DNA sequences in this sample encode the identical CDR3. V gene TRBV20-1 combines with J gene TRBJ2-7, with a tentative D call TRBD1 (6 bases). In germline, CDR1 is DFQATT, CDR2 SNEGSKA (reference sequence). This CDR3 is built from 11 residues. V gave up 3 bases and J gave up 4 bases, with 7 bases separating them. CDR3 in DNA: TGCAGTGCTAGGAGGGGGTACGAGCAGTACTTC. Its protein product is CSARRGYEQYF.

This clone was found once. The chain employs TRBV3-1 (or the pseudogene TRBV3-2) and TRBJ2-7; 9 nucleotides line up with TRBD2. The CDR3 totals 14 residues. V was clipped by 3 bases and J by 7 bases; unmatched bases: 7. Germline loops: CDR1 LGHDT, CDR2 YNNKEL (reference sequence). The CDR3 DNA reads as TGTGCCAGCAGCCAGGGCGGGGGGGCAGGTGAGCAGTACTTC. Translated: CASSQGGGAGEQYF.

The V gene is TRBV5-1, the J gene TRBJ1-5; possibly TRBD1 for D (5 bases). CDR3 size: 16 residues. Per the germline V gene, CDR1 is SGHRS and CDR2 is YFSETQ. The germline V and J ends were trimmed by 1 base and 1 base, with 12 bases remaining between them. The DNA of the CDR3 is TGCGCCAGCAGCTTGACCGGGCGGGGGAGCAATCAGCCCCAGCATTTT. Its translation: CASSLTGRGSNQPQHF.

This clone was recorded only once. V usage is TRBV15 and J usage is TRBJ2-3, with D tentatively TRBD1 (6 bases). The CDR3 is 14 amino acids. Trimming shortened V by 2 bases and J by 5 bases, and 11 bases separated the two germline ends. Germline V gives CDR1 LNHNV, CDR2 YYDKDF (reference sequence). As DNA, the CDR3 is TGTGCCACCAGCAGACCAGGGGCGGAAGATACGCAGTATTTT. Translation gives CATSRPGAEDTQYF.

V and J are TRBV5-1 and TRBJ2-3, with 9 bases fitting TRBD2. V trimming: 0 bases; J trimming: 7 bases; junction bases outside the gene matches: 12. The germline V gene has CDR1 SGHRS and CDR2 YFSETQ. CDR3 length equals 17 residues. The chain's CDR3 is CASSLAVQGGGANTQYF. The DNA for the CDR3 is TGCGCCAGCAGCTTGGCCGTACAAGGCGGGGGGGCCAATACGCAGTATTTT. The entire variable domain, with the rest obtained from reference TRBV5-1 and TRBJ2-3, is as follows: KAGVTQTPRYLIKTRGQQVTLSCSPISGHRSVSWYQQTPGQGLQFLFEYFSETQRNKGNFPGRFSGRQFSNSRSEMNVSTLELGDSALYLCASSLAVQGGGANTQYFGPGTRLTVL.

The sample holds a few counts of this clone. This chain connects TRBV4-1 to TRBJ2-3; 15 nucleotides agree with TRBD2. V lost 3 bases and J lost 6; bases outside the gene matches: 7. Per the germline V gene, CDR1 is MGHRA and CDR2 is YSYEKL. The CDR3 extends over 17 amino acids. CDR3 protein: CASSHPGLAGGEDTQYF. CDR3 nucleotide sequence: TGCGCCAGCAGCCACCCAGGACTAGCGGGGGGGGAGGATACGCAGTATTTT.

The J gene is TRBJ1-1, the V gene TRBV19, with 10 bases identical to TRBD1. This CDR3 has 13 residues. Germline V gene lookup returns CDR1 LNHDA and CDR2 SQIVND (reference sequence). V lost 3 bases, J lost 11 bases, and 6 bases stayed unmatched. DNA for the CDR3: TGTGCCAGTAGTATTGCGGGACAGGGGTCGGCTTTCTTT. This sequence encodes CASSIAGQGSAFF.

V usage is TRBV27 and J usage is TRBJ1-4, with D maybe TRBD1 (6 bases). The germline gives CDR1 MNHEY, CDR2 SMNVEV (reference sequence). The CDR3 consists of 15 residues. Trimming removed 6 bases from V and 3 bases from J, with 14 bases in between. CDR3 protein: CASRTYRAANEKLFF. The CDR3 nucleotides are TGTGCCAGCAGGACCTACAGGGCGGCTAATGAAAAACTGTTTTTT.

This rearrangement joins TRBV18 to TRBJ1-1; D gene unclear. The CDR3 consists of 13 residues. Germline assignment: CDR1 KGHSH and CDR2 LQKENI. V gave up 4 bases and J gave up 2 bases, with 8 bases separating them. CDR3 sequence: CASSRNLNTEAFF. CDR3 sequence (DNA): TGTGCCAGCTCACGAAATCTAAACACTGAAGCTTTCTTT.

CDR3 sequence: CASSFSTGTSGDNTGELFF. CDR3 nucleotides: TGTGCCAGCAGCTTCTCTACCGGTACTAGCGGGGATAACACCGGGGAGCTGTTTTTT. The genes are TRBV5-4 and TRBJ2-2; 10 nucleotides align to TRBD2. V shed 2 bases and J 2 bases; nucleotides not matched to a gene: 12. The CDR3 consists of 19 residues. CDR1 SGHNT and CDR2 YYREEE come from the germline V gene (reference sequence).

The rearrangement links TRBV5-5 to TRBJ1-2; perhaps TRBD1 as D (5 bases). V was clipped by 4 bases and J by 3 bases, with 16 bases between them. This CDR3 has 15 residues. CDR1 SGHKS and CDR2 YYEKEE come from the germline V gene (reference sequence). The CDR3 DNA follows: TGTGCCAGCAGCCCTGACATCAGGGTCGACTATGGCTACACCTTC. Amino acid sequence: CASSPDIRVDYGYTF.

The V call is TRBV7-9, the J call TRBJ2-7; 10 nucleotides line up with TRBD1. V trimming: 1 base; J trimming: 5 bases; junction bases outside the gene matches: 5. This CDR3 region has 15 residues. CDR1 SEHNR and CDR2 FQNEAQ come from the germline V gene (reference sequence). The CDR3 loop is CASSLVRDRGHEQYF. CDR3 coding DNA: TGTGCCAGCAGCTTAGTAAGGGACAGGGGTCACGAGCAGTACTTC.

The chain has TRBV14 and TRBJ1-1; D call uncertain. V lost 0 bases and J lost 6, with 11 bases in between. The germline V gene has CDR1 SGHDN and CDR2 FVKESK. This CDR3 region has 14 residues. The CDR3 protein is CASSQDLEAAEAFF. The CDR3 nucleotides read TGTGCCAGCAGCCAAGATTTAGAAGCGGCTGAAGCTTTCTTT.

The chain combines TRBV5-1 with TRBJ2-3; a weak D match, TRBD1 (6 bases). Trimming removed 4 bases at V and 3 bases at J, with 18 bases between. CDR3 length: 16 residues. CDR1 and CDR2 (germline): SGHRS, YFSETQ. CDR3 amino acids: CASSLGATGRTDTQYF. The CDR3 DNA follows: TGCGCCAGCAGCCTTGGGGCGACAGGTAGGACAGATACGCAGTATTTT.

J is TRBJ1-1 and V is TRBV5-1; TRBD1 agrees at 9 bases. Germline values: CDR1 SGHRS, CDR2 YFSETQ. Trimming at V came to 2 bases and at J to 7 bases, leaving 6 bases not matched to a gene. The CDR3 runs 14 residues. The CDR3, as DNA: TGCGCCAGCAGCTTAAACAGGGGACAGGGTGAAGCTTTCTTT. It is translated as CASSLNRGQGEAFF.

The rearrangement joins TRBV11-3 to TRBJ2-5; 9 nucleotides align to TRBD2. Germline CDR1 is SGHNT and CDR2 is YENEEA. CDR3 length: 15 residues. Losses at the gene ends were 5 bases for V and 1 base for J; bases not matched to a gene: 5. CDR3 sequence reads: CASSAGGPGQETQYF. As DNA, the CDR3 is TGTGCCAGCAGCGCGGGGGGGCCGGGCCAAGAGACCCAGTACTTC.

This clone was seen just once. The chain carries TRBV3-1 (or the pseudogene TRBV3-2) and TRBJ2-7; D is perhaps TRBD1 (6 bases). The CDR3 spans 18 residues. Trimming removed 2 bases at V and 0 bases at J, with 20 bases between. The germline V gene has CDR1 LGHDT and CDR2 YNNKEL (reference sequence). This CDR3 is CASSQSFGTPSSSYEQYF. The CDR3 DNA reads as TGTGCCAGCAGCCAATCCTTCGGGACACCGAGCAGCTCCTACGAGCAGTACTTC.

CDR3 sequence reads: CASSQRQSSGNTIYF. DNA for the CDR3: TGTGCCAGCAGCCAACGACAGAGCTCTGGAAACACCATATATTTT. The gene calls are TRBV3-1 (or the pseudogene TRBV3-2) and TRBJ1-3, with D possibly being TRBD1 (5 bases). The CDR3 covers 15 residues. Germline loops: CDR1 LGHDT, CDR2 YNNKEL (reference sequence). Trimming pared 2 bases from V and 0 bases from J, leaving 8 bases between.

The chain joins TRBV3-1 (or the pseudogene TRBV3-2) to TRBJ2-7; 7 bases fit TRBD1. Trimming removed 4 bases from V and 0 bases from J; junction bases left unmatched: 12. Germline V gene lookup returns CDR1 LGHDT and CDR2 YNNKEL (reference sequence). The CDR3 has 17 amino acids. CDR3 nucleotides: TGTGCCAGCAGCCTAAGGGGCACAGGGGCGAGCTCCTACGAGCAGTACTTC. It translates to CASSLRGTGASSYEQYF.

The chain links TRBV11-2 to TRBJ2-1; TRBD1 is a possible D gene (7 bases). V was shortened by 2 bases and J by 4 bases, with 12 bases between the two germline ends. Germline CDR1 reads SGHAT; CDR2 reads FQNNGV. The CDR3 runs 15 residues. Here the CDR3 DNA reads TGTGCCAGCAGCTTATCTCAGGGGGGTTACAATGAGCAGTTCTTC. Translated, it gives CASSLSQGGYNEQFF.

The chain uses TRBV5-5 and TRBJ2-2; 11 bases fit TRBD1. The CDR3 contains 15 residues. Germline assignment: CDR1 SGHKS and CDR2 YYEKEE (reference sequence). With V trimmed by 9 bases and J by 3 bases, 7 bases remained unmatched. The CDR3 loop is CATGQGAPDTGELFF. Here the CDR3 DNA reads TGTGCCACAGGACAGGGGGCTCCGGACACCGGGGAGCTGTTTTTT.